The 28 T cell receptor beta chains in this list originate from one sample, sequenced in a study of blood T cell repertoires in COVID-19. Using immunoSEQ multiplex PCR, the repertoire was profiled, and TCRdb retains in-frame clones only, with some absent. There are 220,000 or so clones in the sample; almost 90% occur only once, and roughly 16% lies in the top ten. Sequenced: PBMCs or T cells enriched from blood (not recorded which). These receptors were obtained from a man aged 25-45 years who had been exposed to COVID-19.

V and J are TRBV19 and TRBJ2-5, with 11 bases fitting TRBD2. In germline, CDR1 is LNHDA, CDR2 SQIVND (reference sequence). J lost 1 base, V lost 5 bases, and 3 bases had no gene match. The CDR3 sequence is 15 residues long. CDR3 sequence (DNA): TGTGCCAGTAGTCGTAGCGGGGGGGCCCAAGAGACCCAGTACTTC. It codes for CASSRSGGAQETQYF.

This clone was counted only a few times. The rearrangement links TRBV5-4 to TRBJ1-6; maybe TRBD1 (5 bases). This CDR3 has 13 amino acids. Germline V lookup: CDR1 SGHNT, CDR2 YYREEE (reference sequence). V was shortened by 0 bases and J by 10 bases, with 8 bases between the two germline ends. CDR3 nucleotides: TGTGCCAGCAGCTTGGACAGGAACTCACCCCTCCACTTT. This sequence encodes CASSLDRNSPLHF.

This clone appeared a few times. This chain joins TRBV3-1 (or the pseudogene TRBV3-2) and TRBJ2-5, with D possibly TRBD1 on 6 matching bases. Trimming took off 4 bases at V and 3 bases at J, with 15 bases between the two ends. CDR1 and CDR2 from the germline V gene are LGHDT and YNNKEL (reference sequence). The CDR3 has 15 amino acids. The CDR3 DNA is TGTGCCAGCAGCCGGCGGACAGACTCTAAAGAGACCCAGTACTTC. Its protein product is CASSRRTDSKETQYF.

V and J are TRBV19 and TRBJ1-5; D not resolved. This CDR3 spans 18 amino acids. V lost 4 bases to trimming and J lost 4 bases, with 23 bases between them. Germline CDR1 is LNHDA and CDR2 is SQIVND (reference sequence). The CDR3 protein is CASSKGDLGVWENQPQHF. The CDR3 DNA reads as TGTGCCAGTAGTAAAGGAGACCTGGGAGTGTGGGAGAATCAGCCCCAGCATTTT.

The chain recombines TRBV19 with TRBJ1-5, with 7 bases lining up with TRBD1. The V segment lost 8 bases and the J segment 9 bases; nucleotides outside the gene matches: 13. The CDR3 extends over 14 amino acids. The germline gives CDR1 LNHDA, CDR2 SQIVND (reference sequence). The CDR3 sequence: CASVRGQGVMPQHF. In DNA form, the CDR3 reads TGTGCCAGTGTCCGCGGGCAGGGGGTTATGCCCCAGCATTTT.

The rearrangement joins TRBV21-1 to TRBJ2-7; whether TRBD1, the table's D call, matches the DNA was not checked. TRBV21-1 is annotated as a pseudogene. CDR3 length equals 19 residues. The CDR3 is CASSKASPGDRANSYEQYF. In nucleotides, the CDR3 is TGTGCCAGCAGCAAAGCTTCGCCCGGGGACAGGGCAAACTCCTACGAGCAGTACTTC.

V is TRBV27 and J is TRBJ1-4; 10 bases are shared with TRBD1. The CDR3 is made up of 13 amino acids. The germline V gene encodes CDR1 MNHEY and CDR2 SMNVEV (reference sequence). J gave up 6 bases and V 6 bases, and 1 base lay outside the gene matches. CDR3 sequence reads: CASRTGGHEKLFF. CDR3 nucleotide sequence: TGTGCCAGCAGGACAGGGGGCCATGAAAAACTGTTTTTT.

V is TRBV5-1 and J is TRBJ2-7, with TRBD2 identical over 9 bases. V lost 4 bases and J lost 2; bases outside the gene matches: 7. In germline, CDR1 is SGHRS, CDR2 YFSETQ. The CDR3 is made up of 15 amino acids. DNA of the CDR3: TGCGCCAGCAGCCCGGTAGCGGGGGATACCTACGAGCAGTACTTC. This sequence encodes CASSPVAGDTYEQYF.

This rearrangement joins TRBV7-2 to TRBJ2-7, with TRBD2 identical over 7 bases. The CDR3 covers 16 residues. Germline V gene lookup returns CDR1 SGHTA and CDR2 FQGNSA. After removal of 5 bases from V and 0 bases from J, the junction contained 10 bases not matched to a gene. The CDR3 sequence is CASSPTGGYLSYEQYF. CDR3 in DNA: TGTGCCAGCAGCCCCACCGGGGGGTACCTCTCCTACGAGCAGTACTTC.

J is TRBJ2-1 and V is TRBV6-4; unclear D gene. Germline values: CDR1 MRHNA, CDR2 SNTAGT. The CDR3 sequence is 15 residues long. Trimming pared 2 bases from V and 2 bases from J, leaving 10 bases between. DNA of the CDR3: TGTGCCAGCAGTGACAGCGACCGAGCCTACAATGAGCAGTTCTTC. Protein product: CASSDSDRAYNEQFF.

J is TRBJ2-1 and V is TRBV29-1, with a possible D match to TRBD2 (5 bases). This CDR3 region has 12 residues. The germline CDR1 and CDR2 sequences are SQVTM and ANQGSEA. The ends were cut back, 5 bases at V and 7 bases at J, with 12 bases in the middle. DNA of the CDR3: TGCAGCGTTCTTGGGAGTCGTAATGAGCAGTTCTTC. This codes for CSVLGSRNEQFF.

The chain carries TRBV18 and TRBJ2-3; 8 bases line up with TRBD1. The J segment lost 0 bases and the V segment lost 1 base, leaving 12 bases of the junction unmatched. The V gene's germline CDR1 is KGHSH and CDR2 LQKENI. The CDR3 extends over 19 amino acids. CDR3 DNA: TGTGCCAGCTCACCACGTCCCAGGGGGCCAGTCAGTAGCACAGATACGCAGTATTTT. Amino acids: CASSPRPRGPVSSTDTQYF.

The chain uses TRBV5-1 and TRBJ2-7; 10 bases line up with TRBD2. CDR1 is SGHRS and CDR2 is YFSETQ in the germline V gene. V dropped 0 bases and J dropped 5; count of bases not matched to a gene: 11. CDR3 length equals 17 residues. The CDR3 nucleotides are TGCGCCAGCAGCTTGGTCGCCTTTACAGGGACTAGCGACGAGCAGTACTTC. Translating it yields CASSLVAFTGTSDEQYF.

The chain employs TRBV11-1 and TRBJ2-5, with a possible D match to TRBD2 (5 bases). Trimming shortened V by 1 base and J by 4 bases, and 10 bases separated the two germline ends. Germline assignment: CDR1 SGHAT and CDR2 FQDESV (reference sequence). CDR3 length: 14 residues. The CDR3 DNA follows: TGTGCCAGCAGCTTAGTGGAGGCGGTAGAGACCCAGTACTTC. Protein: CASSLVEAVETQYF.

The genes are TRBV5-4 and TRBJ1-2; D may be TRBD1 (6 bases). The CDR3 consists of 14 residues. The ends were cut back, 4 bases at V and 3 bases at J, with 13 bases in the middle. Germline CDR1 and CDR2: SGHNT and YYREEE (reference sequence). CDR3 protein: CASSPQGIDYGYTF. CDR3 coding DNA: TGTGCCAGCAGCCCGCAGGGGATCGACTATGGCTACACCTTC. Together with reference TRBV5-4 and TRBJ1-2, the CDR3 gives the full variable domain: ETGVTQSPTHLIKTRGQQVTLRCSSQSGHNTVSWYQQALGQGPQFIFQYYREEENGRGNFPPRFSGLQFPNYSSELNVNALELDDSALYLCASSPQGIDYGYTFGSGTRLTVV.

With regard to this clone: Distinct nucleotide sequences in the sample also encode this CDR3. The chain couples TRBV4-1 to TRBJ1-1; the match to TRBD1 covers 8 bases. Germline assignment: CDR1 MGHRA and CDR2 YSYEKL. V lost 5 bases to trimming and J lost 4 bases; unmatched junction nucleotides: 3. The CDR3 runs to 13 residues. DNA for the CDR3: TGCGCCAGCAGCTTAACAGGGGGCACTGAAGCTTTCTTT. Residues: CASSLTGGTEAFF.

CDR3 amino acids: CASSFNRAGNTIYF. The CDR3 DNA follows: TGTGCCAGCAGCTTTAACAGGGCCGGAAACACCATATATTTT. V gene TRBV7-9 combines with J gene TRBJ1-3, with D possibly matching TRBD1 (6 bases). V lost 3 bases, J lost 4 bases, and 10 bases lay in between. CDR3 length: 14 residues. Per germline, CDR1 SEHNR and CDR2 FQNEAQ (reference sequence). Full variable domain (outside the CDR3, taken from reference TRBV7-9 and TRBJ1-3): DTGVSQNPRHKITKRGQNVTFRCDPISEHNRLYWYRQTLGQGPEFLTYFQNEAQLEKSRLLSDRFSAERPKGSFSTLEIQRTEQGDSAMYLCASSFNRAGNTIYFGEGSWLTVV.

Concerning this clone itself: The sample holds other DNA sequences that translate to the same CDR3. The rearrangement links TRBV7-9 to TRBJ1-2; D ambiguous. V shed 5 bases and J shed 2 bases, with 9 bases lying between them. The CDR3 extends over 13 amino acids. Germline CDR1 reads SEHNR; CDR2 reads FQNEAQ (reference sequence). The CDR3 DNA reads as TGTGCCAGCAGCCCTCCAGGAAACTATGGCTACACCTTC. Protein: CASSPPGNYGYTF.

This clone came up once. The chain combines TRBV6-2 or TRBV6-3 with TRBJ2-3, with 9 bases matching TRBD2. Germline V CDR1 and CDR2: MNHEY, SVGEGT. The CDR3 contains 17 residues. With 5 bases clipped from V and 0 bases from J, the junction kept 9 bases outside the gene matches. The CDR3 nucleotides are TGTGCCAGCAGTAGGCAGCGGGGGGTTCCTAGCACAGATACGCAGTATTTT. This encodes CASSRQRGVPSTDTQYF.

The rearrangement uses TRBV10-3 and TRBJ1-3, with D possibly matching TRBD1 (6 bases). Trimming stripped 4 bases from V and 4 bases from J, with 11 bases between. This CDR3 has 14 amino acids. Germline V gives CDR1 ENHRY, CDR2 SYGVKD. This CDR3 is CAISGTVKGNTIYF. The DNA of the CDR3 is TGTGCCATCAGTGGGACAGTGAAAGGAAACACCATATATTTT.

This rearrangement joins TRBV5-1 to TRBJ2-3; 7 bases agree with TRBD2. V was clipped by 2 bases and J by 6 bases; unmatched bases: 6. The V gene's germline CDR1 is SGHRS and CDR2 YFSETQ. This CDR3 comprises 14 residues. The CDR3 sequence is CASSLGRGGDTQYF. Here the CDR3 DNA reads TGCGCCAGCAGCTTAGGAAGGGGAGGGGATACGCAGTATTTT.

The chain joins TRBV7-2 to TRBJ1-2; 7 bases are a match to TRBD1. This CDR3 is built from 15 residues. Germline loops: CDR1 SGHTA, CDR2 FQGNSA. V dropped 0 bases and J dropped 4; count of bases not matched to a gene: 5. The CDR3 spells CASSLAPTGIYGYTF. CDR3 DNA sequence: TGTGCCAGCAGCTTAGCTCCGACAGGGATCTATGGCTACACCTTC.

This chain uses TRBV9 with TRBJ2-1, with 7 positions matching TRBD2. Unmatched junction bases numbered 4, after V lost 2 bases and J lost 2 bases. The CDR3 consists of 15 residues. Germline V gene lookup returns CDR1 SGDLS and CDR2 YYNGEE. The CDR3 DNA reads TGTGCCAGCAGCGTCCGACTAGCCGCCTACAATGAGCAGTTCTTC. Translated: CASSVRLAAYNEQFF.

The chain joins TRBV7-9 to TRBJ2-3; 8 bases map to TRBD1. The germline V gene has CDR1 SEHNR and CDR2 FQNEAQ (reference sequence). The CDR3 loop spans 16 amino acids. J was trimmed by 1 base and V by 1 base; bases with no gene match: 4. CDR3 region: CASSLGVQGGTDTQYF. The CDR3 nucleotides are TGTGCCAGCAGCTTAGGAGTACAGGGGGGCACAGATACGCAGTATTTT.

As for this clone: Other DNA sequences in this sample translate to the same CDR3. This chain connects TRBV19 to TRBJ1-5; D gene uncertain. The germline V and J ends were trimmed by 5 bases and 0 bases, with 5 bases remaining between them. The CDR3 has 13 residues. The V gene's germline CDR1 is LNHDA and CDR2 SQIVND (reference sequence). The CDR3 DNA follows: TGTGCCAGTAGTGTCGGTAGCAATCAGCCCCAGCATTTT. It specifies CASSVGSNQPQHF. The full variable domain, rest sourced from reference TRBV19 and TRBJ1-5, is DGGITQSPKYLFRKEGQNVTLSCEQNLNHDAMYWYRQDPGQGLRLIYYSQIVNDFQKGDIAEGYSVSREKKESFPLTVTSAQKNPTAFYLCASSVGSNQPQHFGDGTRLSIL.

The chain employs TRBV27 and TRBJ2-7; a possible D gene is TRBD1 (5 bases). CDR3 length: 13 residues. Trimming took 1 base from V and 3 from J, leaving 7 bases between them. In germline, CDR1 is MNHEY, CDR2 SMNVEV (reference sequence). CDR3 in DNA: TGTGCCAGCAGTTTATTGCAGGGCTACGAGCAGTACTTC. It encodes CASSLLQGYEQYF.

Regarding this clone: This sample includes further DNA sequences coding for the same CDR3. The chain is built from TRBV3-1 (or the pseudogene TRBV3-2) and TRBJ2-3; weak D call: TRBD2 (6 bases). V was pared by 3 bases and J by 2 bases, with 9 bases between. Germline V gene data show CDR1 as LGHDT and CDR2 as YNNKEL (reference sequence). CDR3 length: 14 residues. In DNA form, the CDR3 reads TGTGCCAGCAGCCAGGGACTTTCCACAGATACGCAGTATTTT. It encodes CASSQGLSTDTQYF.

V is TRBV5-1 and J is TRBJ2-3; no definite D call. CDR1 is SGHRS, CDR2 YFSETQ, per germline. The length of the CDR3 is 13 residues. Trimming took off 3 bases at V and 5 bases at J, with 10 bases between the two ends. CDR3 coding DNA: TGCGCCAGCAGCTCCCAAGTCGGAGATACGCAGTATTTT. It translates to CASSSQVGDTQYF. Based on the CDR3 plus reference TRBV5-1 and TRBJ2-3, the full variable domain is KAGVTQTPRYLIKTRGQQVTLSCSPISGHRSVSWYQQTPGQGLQFLFEYFSETQRNKGNFPGRFSGRQFSNSRSEMNVSTLELGDSALYLCASSSQVGDTQYFGPGTRLTVL.